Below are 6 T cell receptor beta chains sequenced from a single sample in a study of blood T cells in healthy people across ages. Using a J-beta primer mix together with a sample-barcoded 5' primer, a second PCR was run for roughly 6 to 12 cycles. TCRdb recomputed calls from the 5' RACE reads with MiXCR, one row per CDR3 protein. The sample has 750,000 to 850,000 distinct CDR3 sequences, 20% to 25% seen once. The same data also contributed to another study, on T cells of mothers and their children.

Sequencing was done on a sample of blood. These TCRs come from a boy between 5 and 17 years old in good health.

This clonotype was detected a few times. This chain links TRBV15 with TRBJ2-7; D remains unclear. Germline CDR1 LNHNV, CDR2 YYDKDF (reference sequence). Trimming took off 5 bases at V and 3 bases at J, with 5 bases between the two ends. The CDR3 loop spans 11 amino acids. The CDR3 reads CATSFGYEQYF. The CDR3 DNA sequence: TGTGCCACCAGCTTTGGCTACGAGCAGTACTTC.

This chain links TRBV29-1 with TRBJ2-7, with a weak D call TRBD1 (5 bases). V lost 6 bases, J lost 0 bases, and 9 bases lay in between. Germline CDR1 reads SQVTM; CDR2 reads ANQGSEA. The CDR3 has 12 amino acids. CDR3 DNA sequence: TGCAGCGTGACAGATGGCTCCTACGAGCAGTACTTC. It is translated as CSVTDGSYEQYF.

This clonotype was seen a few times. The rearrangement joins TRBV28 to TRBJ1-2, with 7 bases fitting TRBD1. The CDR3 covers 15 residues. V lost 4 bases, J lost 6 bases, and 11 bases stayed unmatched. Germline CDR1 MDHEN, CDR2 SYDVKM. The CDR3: CASSSPDRESHGYTF. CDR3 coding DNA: TGTGCCAGCAGTTCACCCGACAGGGAGAGTCATGGCTACACCTTC.

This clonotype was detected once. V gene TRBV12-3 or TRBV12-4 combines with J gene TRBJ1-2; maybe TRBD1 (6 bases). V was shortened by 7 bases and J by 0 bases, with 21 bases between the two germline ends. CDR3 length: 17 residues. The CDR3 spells CASTHGVRGSSNYGYTF. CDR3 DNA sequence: TGTGCCAGCACCCATGGGGTCAGGGGTTCCTCTAACTATGGCTACACCTTC.

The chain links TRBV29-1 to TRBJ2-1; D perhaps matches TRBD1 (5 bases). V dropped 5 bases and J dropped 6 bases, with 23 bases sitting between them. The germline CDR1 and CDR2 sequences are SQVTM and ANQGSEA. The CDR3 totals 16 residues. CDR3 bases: TGCAGCGTTCCTTATGACAGCTCCCTAACAATCAATGAGCAGTTCTTC. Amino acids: CSVPYDSSLTINEQFF.

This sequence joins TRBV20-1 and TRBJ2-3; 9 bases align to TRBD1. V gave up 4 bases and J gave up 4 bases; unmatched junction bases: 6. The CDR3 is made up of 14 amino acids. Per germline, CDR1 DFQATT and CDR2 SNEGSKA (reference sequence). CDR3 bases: TGCAGTGCTAAACAGGGGGCGCGCGCAGATACGCAGTATTTT. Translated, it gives CSAKQGARADTQYF.